This paragraph covers one TCR beta chain sequence. The record originates from a study of blood T cell repertoires in COVID-19. About the study: The United States, Italy and Spain supplied acute and convalescent COVID-19 samples. T cells, B-cell-depleted T cells, or PBMCs provided the cDNA or gDNA that served as material.

The V and J ends lost 4 bases and 4 bases respectively, with 20 bases between them. The CDR3 totals 16 residues. Germline CDR1 and CDR2: SGHRS and YFSETQ. Assay used: immunoSEQ multiplex PCR; TCRdb lists only in-frame clones, some missing. The repertoire includes about 91,000 clones, roughly 72% of them detected once, and around 7% sits in the top ten. Sample: peripheral blood. The V call is TRBV5-1, the J call TRBJ1-1, with D maybe TRBD1 (5 bases). The TCR sequence derives from a man between 65 and 80 years old with acute or convalescent COVID-19. The DNA for the CDR3 is TGCGCCAGCAGCCCAAGGGCCGGGGGTGGTGGCACTGAAGCTTTCTTT. It specifies CASSPRAGGGGTEAFF.